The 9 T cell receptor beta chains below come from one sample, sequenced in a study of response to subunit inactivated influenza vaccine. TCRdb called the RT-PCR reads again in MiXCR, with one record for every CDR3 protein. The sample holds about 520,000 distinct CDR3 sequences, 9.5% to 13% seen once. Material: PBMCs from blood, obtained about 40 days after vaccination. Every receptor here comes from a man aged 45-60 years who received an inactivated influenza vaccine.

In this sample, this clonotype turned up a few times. CDR3 sequence: CASSSRGLAGEETQYF. The CDR3 DNA reads TGTGCCAGCAGCTCGAGAGGACTAGCGGGGGAAGAGACCCAGTACTTC. This chain links TRBV7-9 with TRBJ2-5; 13 nucleotides align to TRBD2. Germline CDR1 and CDR2: SEHNR and FQNEAQ (reference sequence). CDR3 length: 16 residues. The V gene end was trimmed by 4 bases and the J gene end by 3 bases; junction bases not matched to a gene: 5.

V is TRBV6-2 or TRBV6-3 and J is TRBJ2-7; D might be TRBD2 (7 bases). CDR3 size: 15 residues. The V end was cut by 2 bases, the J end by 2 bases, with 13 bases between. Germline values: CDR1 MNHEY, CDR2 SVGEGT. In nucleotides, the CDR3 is TGTGCCAGCAGTTACCGGGCGGGGGCCACCTACGAGCAGTACTTC. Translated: CASSYRAGATYEQYF.

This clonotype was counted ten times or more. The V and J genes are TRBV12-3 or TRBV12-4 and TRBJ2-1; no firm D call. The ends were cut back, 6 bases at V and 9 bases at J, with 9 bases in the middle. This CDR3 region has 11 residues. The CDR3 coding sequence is TGTGCCAGCAGCCGCGTGGGTGAGCAGTTCTTC. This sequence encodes CASSRVGEQFF.

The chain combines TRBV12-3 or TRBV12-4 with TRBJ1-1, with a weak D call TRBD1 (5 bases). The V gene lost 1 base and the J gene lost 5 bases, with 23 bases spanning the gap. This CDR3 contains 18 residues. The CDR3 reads CASSLDGAWQGGWTEAFF. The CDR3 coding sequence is TGTGCCAGCAGTTTAGATGGAGCGTGGCAGGGAGGATGGACTGAAGCTTTCTTT.

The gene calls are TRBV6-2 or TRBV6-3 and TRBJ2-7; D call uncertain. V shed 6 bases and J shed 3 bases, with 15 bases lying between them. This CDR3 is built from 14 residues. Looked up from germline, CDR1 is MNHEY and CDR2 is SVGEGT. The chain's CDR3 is CASRKNGRNYEQYF. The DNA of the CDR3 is TGTGCCAGCAGGAAAAACGGCAGGAACTACGAGCAGTACTTC.

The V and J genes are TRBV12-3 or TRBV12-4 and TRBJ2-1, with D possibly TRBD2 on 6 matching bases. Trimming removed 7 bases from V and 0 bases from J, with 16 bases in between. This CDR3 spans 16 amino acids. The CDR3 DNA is TGTGCCAGCACTCATAGACAGACTAGCTCCTACAATGAGCAGTTCTTC. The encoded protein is CASTHRQTSSYNEQFF.

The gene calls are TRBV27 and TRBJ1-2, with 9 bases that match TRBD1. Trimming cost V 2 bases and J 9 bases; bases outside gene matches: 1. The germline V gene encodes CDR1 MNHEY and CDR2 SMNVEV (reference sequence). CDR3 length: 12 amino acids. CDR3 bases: TGTGCCAGCAGTTTAACAGGGGGCAGCTACACCTTC. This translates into CASSLTGGSYTF.

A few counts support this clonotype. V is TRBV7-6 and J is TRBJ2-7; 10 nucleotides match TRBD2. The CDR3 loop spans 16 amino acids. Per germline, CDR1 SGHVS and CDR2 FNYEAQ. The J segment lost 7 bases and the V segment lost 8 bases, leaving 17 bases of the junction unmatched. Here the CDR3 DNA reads TGTGCCAGCTGTTTAGCGGGGGGCTGCGTAGGAGGGGAGCAGTACTTC. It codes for CASCLAGGCVGGEQYF.

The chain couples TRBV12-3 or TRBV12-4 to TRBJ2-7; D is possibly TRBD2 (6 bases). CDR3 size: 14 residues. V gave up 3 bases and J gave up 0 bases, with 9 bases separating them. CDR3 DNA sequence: TGTGCCAGCAGTTTTAGGGACTTCTCCTACGAGCAGTACTTC. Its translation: CASSFRDFSYEQYF.